This T cell receptor beta chain was sequenced during a study of blood T cell repertoires in COVID-19. Overall study context: Some COVID-19 samples were acute and others convalescent; all came from the United States, Italy and Spain. T cells, B-cell-depleted T cells, or PBMCs provided the cDNA or gDNA that served as material.

Comments on this clone: The junction does not match germline at one end; this may be a read error. Other DNA variants within this sample encode the same CDR3.

The CDR3 is 15 amino acids. Germline CDR1 and CDR2: KGHSH and LQKENI. In the authors' methods: Counts of nucleated cells, estimated from reference gene primer amplification, were obtained. Profiling relied on immunoSEQ multiplex PCR, and the TCRdb table lists in-frame clones only, not all of them. Clone size and the V and J calls come from that table; the DNA yielded D and trimming. Here the sample spans about 39,000 clones, approximately 87% being singletons. This chain links TRBV18 with TRBJ2-7; tentatively, D is TRBD2 (6 bases). Sequences were obtained from peripheral blood. This clonotype originated in a middle-aged man with active or convalescent COVID-19. For the CDR3, the DNA is TGTGCCAGCTCGCCACGGGCGGGGTCCCAGAACGAGCAGTACTTC. This encodes CASSPRAGSQNEQYF.